This T cell receptor beta chain originates from a study of T-cell reconstitution after alpha-beta-depleted transplantation in children. TCRbeta library construction was performed incorporating unique molecular identifiers. In TCRdb, the PCR reads were re-called with MiXCR into one record per CDR3 protein. The sample shows hundreds of thousands of distinct CDR3 sequences, around 15% of them seen only once. Germline values: CDR1 SQVTM, CDR2 ANQGSEA. The CDR3 has 13 amino acids. Between the trimmed V and J ends, which lost 4 bases and 4 bases, there was a span of 11 bases. The clonotype comes from a male patient aged 2-15 years who had a stem cell transplant for acute lymphoblastic leukemia, so the T cells may come from the graft donor. The input for sequencing was PBMCs, mostly from graft donor cells, taken 360 days after TCRalphabeta/CD19-depleted stem cell transplant. The V call is TRBV29-1, the J call TRBJ1-3; D gene uncertain. CDR3 amino acids: CSVARSRGNTIYF. In nucleotides, the CDR3 is TGCAGCGTTGCACGGTCCCGCGGAAACACCATATATTTT.